These 30 T cell receptor beta chains were sequenced from one sample in a study of cytomegalovirus exposure and HLA in healthy donors. PCR primers comprised 60 Vbeta and 13 Jbeta primers. TCRdb keeps only in-frame clones here, not all; method: immunoSEQ multiplex PCR. This table has 150,000 or so clones, approximately 80% appearing once. The sequenced sample consisted of PBMCs. These receptor sequences come from a woman aged 18-30 years in good health and CMV-seronegative.

The chain employs TRBV11-3 and TRBJ1-4; D is ambiguous. CDR1 is SGHNT, CDR2 YENEEA, per germline. The CDR3 has 14 residues. The V end was cut by 5 bases, the J end by 7 bases, with 14 bases between. CDR3 coding DNA: TGTGCCAGCAGCCCGGGAAGTTGGACTGAAAAACTGTTTTTT. Amino acids: CASSPGSWTEKLFF.

This chain joins TRBV27 and TRBJ2-2; the D gene is possibly TRBD2 (6 bases). Germline V lookup: CDR1 MNHEY, CDR2 SMNVEV (reference sequence). CDR3 length equals 16 residues. Trimming left V 0 bases short and J 5 bases short, with 13 bases between. CDR3 bases: TGTGCCAGCAGTTTATCTAGGGGCGCGGGAACCGGGGAGCTGTTTTTT. As protein: CASSLSRGAGTGELFF.

This clone has only a few counts. In DNA, the CDR3 is TGCAGCGTTGCGTCCTTAGCGGGAGGGCCTTCAGGGGAGCAGTTCTTC. Translated, it gives CSVASLAGGPSGEQFF. The chain employs TRBV29-1 and TRBJ2-1; 11 nucleotides match TRBD2. Trimming removed 4 bases from V and 10 bases from J; junction bases left unmatched: 15. CDR1 is SQVTM, CDR2 ANQGSEA, per germline. The CDR3 runs 16 residues.

The V and J genes are TRBV29-1 and TRBJ1-1; D remains ambiguous. V was trimmed by 4 bases and J by 6 bases, leaving 12 bases between them. Germline CDR1 reads SQVTM; CDR2 reads ANQGSEA. The CDR3 is made up of 12 amino acids. The CDR3, as DNA: TGCAGCGTTGGTAGGGAGGGCGCTGAAGCTTTCTTT. It specifies CSVGREGAEAFF.

The V gene is TRBV7-9, the J gene TRBJ1-1; TRBD1 aligns across 9 bases. Germline V gene sequence: CDR1 SEHNR, CDR2 FQNEAQ (reference sequence). V lost 5 bases and J lost 10; bases outside the gene matches: 2. This CDR3 comprises 11 residues. The CDR3 sequence is CASSRQGGAFF. The CDR3 bases are TGTGCCAGCAGCAGACAGGGGGGAGCTTTCTTT.

The rearrangement joins TRBV11-2 to TRBJ2-7; 11 nucleotides match TRBD2. The V and J ends lost 5 bases and 3 bases, in that order; junction bases with no gene match: 6. The CDR3 totals 15 residues. CDR1 SGHAT and CDR2 FQNNGV come from the germline V gene. CDR3 in DNA: TGTGCCAGCAGCCTACTAGCGGGAGTAATCTACGAGCAGTACTTC. Its translation: CASSLLAGVIYEQYF.

The chain is built from TRBV15 and TRBJ2-3; 8 nucleotides line up with TRBD2. With V trimmed by 4 bases and J by 6 bases, 18 bases remained unmatched. Germline CDR1 LNHNV, CDR2 YYDKDF (reference sequence). The CDR3 runs 18 residues. CDR3 residues: CATSKQKAASGRRDTQYF. The CDR3 nucleotides read TGTGCCACCAGCAAACAAAAGGCGGCTAGCGGGCGCCGGGATACGCAGTATTTT. Supplemented by reference TRBV15 and TRBJ2-3, the full variable domain reads DAMVIQNPRYQVTQFGKPVTLSCSQTLNHNVMYWYQQKSSQAPKLLFHYYDKDFNNEADTPDNFQSRRPNTSFCFLDIRSPGLGDTAMYLCATSKQKAASGRRDTQYFGPGTRLTVL.

The chain links TRBV27 to TRBJ2-7; the match to TRBD2 covers 7 bases. CDR1 is MNHEY, CDR2 SMNVEV, per germline (reference sequence). This CDR3 spans 14 amino acids. J gave up 3 bases and V 0 bases, and 2 bases lay outside the gene matches. As DNA, the CDR3 is TGTGCCAGCAGTTTATCTGCTAGCGGCTACGAGCAGTACTTC. This translates into CASSLSASGYEQYF.

The chain employs TRBV6-5 and TRBJ2-7, with TRBD1 matching 8 bases. The J segment lost 4 bases and the V segment lost 4 bases, leaving 12 bases of the junction unmatched. The germline V gene has CDR1 MNHEY and CDR2 SVGAGI. The CDR3 is 16 amino acids. CDR3 sequence reads: CASSLRPRTGLYEQYF. DNA of the CDR3: TGTGCCAGCAGTTTACGACCAAGGACAGGGTTGTACGAGCAGTACTTC.

The V and J genes are TRBV7-8 and TRBJ2-7; the D gene is possibly TRBD1 (5 bases). The CDR3 extends over 15 amino acids. The germline gives CDR1 SGHVS, CDR2 FQNEAQ. Trimming stripped 0 bases from V and 0 bases from J, with 9 bases between. CDR3 DNA: TGTGCCAGCAGCTTAGCAGGGGCAGGCTCCTACGAGCAGTACTTC. Protein sequence: CASSLAGAGSYEQYF.

This chain links TRBV7-8 with TRBJ2-1, with a weak D call TRBD2 (6 bases). This CDR3 comprises 17 residues. Germline values: CDR1 SGHVS, CDR2 FQNEAQ. The V end was cut by 5 bases, the J end by 0 bases, with 17 bases between. CDR3 region: CASSLGNYGSSYNEQFF. In nucleotides, the CDR3 is TGTGCCAGCAGCCTGGGCAATTACGGGAGCTCCTACAATGAGCAGTTCTTC.

The chain is built from TRBV6-5 and TRBJ2-2; D is possibly TRBD1 (6 bases). V was cut by 6 bases and J by 4 bases, with 9 bases left in between. The CDR3 is made up of 13 amino acids. CDR1 and CDR2 from the germline V gene are MNHEY and SVGAGI. CDR3 region: CASSRTATGELFF. The CDR3 DNA sequence: TGTGCCAGCAGCCGGACAGCCACCGGGGAGCTGTTTTTT.

The chain couples TRBV6-1 to TRBJ2-1; D possibly corresponds to TRBD1 (5 bases). Trimming cost V 3 bases and J 6 bases, with 15 bases left between them. The CDR3 covers 15 residues. Germline CDR1 reads MNHNS; CDR2 reads SASEGT. CDR3 nucleotide sequence: TGTGCCAGCAGTGACCACAGAGCCCAGGGCAATGAGCAGTTCTTC. It encodes CASSDHRAQGNEQFF.

CDR3 coding DNA: TGTGCCAGCAGCTTGGTACTAGCGGAAACCTACGAGCAGTACTTC. Encoded protein: CASSLVLAETYEQYF. The chain links TRBV5-5 to TRBJ2-7; 8 bases line up with TRBD2. Germline trimming cut 0 bases from V and 2 bases from J; bases unmatched to any gene: 4. The CDR3 totals 15 residues. Per germline, CDR1 SGHKS and CDR2 YYEKEE (reference sequence).

This chain joins TRBV28 and TRBJ1-1, with a weak D call TRBD1 (6 bases). Germline V gene data show CDR1 as MDHEN and CDR2 as SYDVKM. The CDR3 extends over 16 amino acids. With 2 bases removed from V and 1 base from J, the gap between germline ends came to 14 bases. The CDR3 DNA reads as TGTGCCAGCAGTTTACTACAGGGAGTGGCGAACACTGAAGCTTTCTTT. Its protein is CASSLLQGVANTEAFF. Full variable domain (outside the CDR3, taken from reference TRBV28 and TRBJ1-1): DVKVTQSSRYLVKRTGEKVFLECVQDMDHENMFWYRQDPGLGLRLIYFSYDVKMKEKGDIPEGYSVSREKKERFSLILESASTNQTSMYLCASSLLQGVANTEAFFGQGTRLTVV.

This sequence joins TRBV28 and TRBJ2-3; tentative D call: TRBD2 (5 bases). The CDR3 is made up of 13 amino acids. Trimming removed 4 bases from V and 8 bases from J, with 13 bases in between. Germline CDR1 MDHEN, CDR2 SYDVKM. The CDR3 DNA follows: TGTGCCAGCAGTTCCCGGGGTCTTGTTACGCAGTATTTT. Amino acids: CASSSRGLVTQYF.

This clone came up a few times. The chain employs TRBV4-2 and TRBJ1-4, with a possible D match to TRBD1 (6 bases). Trimming shortened V by 5 bases and J by 6 bases, and 16 bases separated the two germline ends. This CDR3 has 15 amino acids. The V gene's germline CDR1 is LGHNA and CDR2 YNFKEQ. The CDR3 region has the DNA TGTGCCAGCAGCGCCCCCCCGGGGGGCGATGAAAAACTGTTTTTT. It yields the protein CASSAPPGGDEKLFF.

The chain carries TRBV30 and TRBJ2-1; 8 bases agree with TRBD2. Germline assignment: CDR1 GTSNPN and CDR2 SVGIG (reference sequence). V lost 3 bases to trimming and J lost 8 bases; unmatched junction nucleotides: 12. This CDR3 is built from 15 residues. The CDR3 sequence is CAWSLQGLGRDEQFF. The CDR3 DNA reads as TGTGCCTGGAGCCTACAGGGACTAGGAAGGGATGAGCAGTTCTTC. The whole variable domain, remainder taken from reference TRBV30 and TRBJ2-1, is SQTIHQWPATLVQPVGSPLSLECTVEGTSNPNLYWYRQAAGRGLQLLFYSVGIGQISSEVPQNLSASRPQDRQFILSSKKLLLSDSGFYLCAWSLQGLGRDEQFFGPGTRLTVL.

This clone is a singleton in its sample. The chain employs TRBV7-9 and TRBJ1-4, with unresolved D. Germline values: CDR1 SEHNR, CDR2 FQNEAQ (reference sequence). V lost 2 bases to trimming and J lost 5 bases, with 12 bases between them. The length of the CDR3 is 15 residues. The CDR3 protein is CASSLPFGENEKLFF. The DNA for the CDR3 is TGTGCCAGCAGCTTACCGTTCGGAGAAAATGAAAAACTGTTTTTT.

The chain has TRBV11-2 and TRBJ1-1, with a tentative D call TRBD1 (6 bases). The CDR3 covers 16 residues. Germline-derived CDR1 and CDR2 are SGHAT and FQNNGV. With 1 base removed from V and 2 bases from J, the gap between germline ends came to 14 bases. CDR3 nucleotides: TGTGCCAGCAGCTTAGTACGATGGGGACAAAACACTGAAGCTTTCTTT. Encoded protein: CASSLVRWGQNTEAFF.

The chain joins TRBV6-1 to TRBJ1-2; maybe TRBD1 (5 bases). CDR1 is MNHNS and CDR2 is SASEGT in the germline V gene. V lost 2 bases, J lost 0 bases, and 10 bases lay in between. This CDR3 has 15 amino acids. The CDR3 sequence is CASSESGIPNYGYTF. The CDR3 nucleotides are TGTGCCAGCAGTGAATCAGGGATACCTAACTATGGCTACACCTTC.

J is TRBJ1-5 and V is TRBV6-5, with no clear D. The CDR3 runs to 13 residues. V shed 2 bases and J shed 7 bases, with 9 bases lying between them. Germline V lookup: CDR1 MNHEY, CDR2 SVGAGI. CDR3 sequence: CASSYKGEQPQHF. Written as DNA, the CDR3 is TGTGCCAGCAGTTACAAGGGAGAGCAGCCCCAGCATTTT.

This clone showed up just once. The gene calls are TRBV5-5 and TRBJ2-5, with D unclear. The end of the DNA is better explained by TRBJ2-7, so the J call may be wrong. Per the germline V gene, CDR1 is SGHKS and CDR2 is YYEKEE (reference sequence). This CDR3 spans 15 amino acids. The CDR3 loop is CASSFDRETAYEQYF. In DNA, the CDR3 is TGTGCCAGCAGCTTTGACCGCGAGACTGCCTACGAGCAGTACTTC.

The CDR3 DNA follows: TGTGCCAGCAGCCAACTCACCTACGAGCAGTACTTC. This codes for CASSQLTYEQYF. V gene TRBV7-2 combines with J gene TRBJ2-7; D not resolved. Germline assignment: CDR1 SGHTA and CDR2 FQGNSA. Deletions cut 5 bases from V and 2 bases from J, with 7 bases between. The CDR3 runs to 12 residues.

V is TRBV2 and J is TRBJ1-2; TRBD1 might be the D (5 bases). V lost 1 base to trimming and J lost 4 bases, with 13 bases between them. There are 15 residues in the CDR3. Germline CDR1 and CDR2: SNHLY and FYNNEI. DNA of the CDR3: TGTGCCAGCAGTGAAGGGGACTTCCGGACCTATGGCTACACCTTC. Protein product: CASSEGDFRTYGYTF.

The CDR3, as DNA: TGCGCCAGCAGTGAGTTAAGGGACACAGGGAAGACCCAGTACTTC. This codes for CASSELRDTGKTQYF. The chain joins TRBV10-1 to TRBJ2-5, with D perhaps matching TRBD1 (6 bases). This CDR3 has 15 residues. Germline CDR1 is WNHNN and CDR2 is SYGVQD (reference sequence). V was cut by 1 base and J by 6 bases, with 15 bases left in between.

The chain recombines TRBV28 with TRBJ1-5; 8 bases line up with TRBD1. There are 14 residues in the CDR3. CDR1 is MDHEN, CDR2 SYDVKM, per germline. V shed 8 bases and J 6 bases; nucleotides not matched to a gene: 9. CDR3 sequence: CASDRRGLGQPQHF. The CDR3 region has the DNA TGTGCCAGCGATCGCAGGGGGCTTGGTCAGCCCCAGCATTTT. Drawing the rest from reference TRBV28 and TRBJ1-5, the complete variable domain is DVKVTQSSRYLVKRTGEKVFLECVQDMDHENMFWYRQDPGLGLRLIYFSYDVKMKEKGDIPEGYSVSREKKERFSLILESASTNQTSMYLCASDRRGLGQPQHFGDGTRLSIL.

The chain links TRBV5-5 to TRBJ2-5; TRBD1 matches at 8 bases. The CDR3 extends over 15 amino acids. The germline V gene encodes CDR1 SGHKS and CDR2 YYEKEE (reference sequence). Germline trimming cut 1 base from V and 5 bases from J; bases unmatched to any gene: 7. The CDR3 DNA sequence: TGTGCCAGCAGCTTGAGTTACAGGGGGTATGAGACCCAGTACTTC. Residues: CASSLSYRGYETQYF.

The rearrangement joins TRBV5-5 to TRBJ2-2; 10 bases fit TRBD2. CDR3 length: 16 amino acids. J lost 7 bases, V lost 2 bases, and 8 bases had no gene match. Germline values: CDR1 SGHKS, CDR2 YYEKEE (reference sequence). In DNA form, the CDR3 reads TGTGCCAGCAGCTTTCGGCTAGCGGGAGAGAACGGGGAGCTGTTTTTT. Translation: CASSFRLAGENGELFF.

The gene calls are TRBV6-6 and TRBJ1-6; possible D gene TRBD1, 5 bases. CDR3 length equals 14 residues. CDR1 and CDR2 (germline): MNHNY, SVGAGI (reference sequence). V lost 0 bases, J lost 7 bases, and 7 bases lay in between. CDR3 bases: TGTGCCAGCAGTTACTCGAAGGGGAATTCACCCCTCCACTTT. Its protein product is CASSYSKGNSPLHF.